The 31 T cell receptor beta chains in this list originate from one sample, sequenced in a study of cytomegalovirus exposure and HLA in healthy donors. Primers for the PCR totalled 60 Vbeta and 13 Jbeta. Produced via immunoSEQ multiplex PCR; TCRdb's table is partial and in-frame only. The sample consists of 150,000 to 200,000 clones, 55% to 80% of them appearing once. What was sequenced was PBMCs. The receptors derive from a woman aged 18-29 years in good health and CMV-seropositive.

This chain connects TRBV30 to TRBJ1-4, with 7 positions matching TRBD1. The germline V gene encodes CDR1 GTSNPN and CDR2 SVGIG (reference sequence). The V and J ends lost 1 base and 13 bases, in that order; junction bases with no gene match: 3. The CDR3 loop spans 11 amino acids. The CDR3 nucleotides read TGTGCCTGGAGTGGAGGGGACAGACTGTTTTTT. Protein product: CAWSGGDRLFF.

The CDR3 reads CASSRGRGDRGELFF. CDR3 nucleotides: TGCGCCAGCAGCCGCGGGAGAGGGGATAGGGGGGAGCTGTTTTTT. The chain is built from TRBV4-1 and TRBJ2-2; 7 nucleotides line up with TRBD2. This CDR3 has 15 amino acids. Germline CDR1 reads MGHRA; CDR2 reads YSYEKL. Trimming at V came to 4 bases and at J to 8 bases, leaving 10 bases not matched to a gene.

This clone was observed a handful of times. The rearrangement links TRBV2 to TRBJ1-2; D is unclear. Germline lookup yields CDR1 SNHLY and CDR2 FYNNEI. The CDR3 extends over 15 amino acids. Trimming cost V 0 bases and J 4 bases, with 12 bases left between them. In DNA form, the CDR3 reads TGTGCCAGCAGTGAAGCGCTTCTTACACCCTATGGCTACACCTTC. This codes for CASSEALLTPYGYTF.

This clone appeared a few times. This sequence joins TRBV4-3 and TRBJ2-1, with 10 bases fitting TRBD2. V was pared by 3 bases and J by 4 bases, with 12 bases of the junction left unmatched. Germline CDR1 is LGHNA and CDR2 is YSLEER. This CDR3 region has 18 residues. This chain's CDR3 is CASSQSQERGGLYNEQFF. The CDR3 DNA reads TGCGCCAGCAGCCAGAGCCAGGAGCGGGGGGGGCTGTACAATGAGCAGTTCTTC.

The chain couples TRBV29-1 to TRBJ2-1; 9 bases match TRBD1. With 3 bases clipped from V and 7 bases from J, the junction kept 16 bases outside the gene matches. The CDR3 has 17 residues. Germline CDR1 reads SQVTM; CDR2 reads ANQGSEA. This CDR3 is CSVDKGMGTGWANEQFF. As DNA, the CDR3 is TGCAGCGTTGATAAGGGAATGGGGACAGGGTGGGCAAATGAGCAGTTCTTC.

This clone was seen more than once but under ten times. The J gene is TRBJ1-1, the V gene TRBV11-1, with 10 positions matching TRBD1. This CDR3 contains 15 residues. Germline values: CDR1 SGHAT, CDR2 FQDESV (reference sequence). J was trimmed by 5 bases and V by 5 bases; bases with no gene match: 8. Here the CDR3 reads CASSPSDRGITEAFF. The CDR3 region has the DNA TGTGCCAGCAGCCCATCGGACAGGGGGATTACTGAAGCTTTCTTT.

The gene calls are TRBV6-5 and TRBJ1-1; TRBD1 matches 9 bases. Germline assignment: CDR1 MNHEY and CDR2 SVGAGI. V shed 8 bases, J shed 5 bases, and the junction held 9 bases outside the gene matches. CDR3 length equals 14 residues. The CDR3 DNA sequence: TGTGCCAGCGCAGCCGGACAGGGGAGGACTGAAGCTTTCTTT. Translated, it gives CASAAGQGRTEAFF.

V gene TRBV28 combines with J gene TRBJ1-3, with 7 positions matching TRBD1. The CDR3 contains 13 residues. V shed 6 bases, J shed 4 bases, and the junction held 3 bases outside the gene matches. CDR1 MDHEN and CDR2 SYDVKM come from the germline V gene. CDR3: CASRQGWGNTIYF. For the CDR3, the DNA is TGTGCCAGCAGACAGGGGTGGGGAAACACCATATATTTT.

This clone was seen a handful of times. The V gene is TRBV27, the J gene TRBJ2-7, with D tentatively TRBD2 (6 bases). Germline CDR1 MNHEY, CDR2 SMNVEV (reference sequence). The CDR3 has 15 residues. Between the trimmed V and J ends, which lost 5 bases and 2 bases, there was a span of 16 bases. This CDR3 is CASSRSGSIAYEQYF. CDR3 DNA: TGTGCCAGCAGTCGAAGCGGGTCTATAGCCTACGAGCAGTACTTC.

This chain links TRBV7-3 with TRBJ2-7; D remains unclear. V lost 10 bases, J lost 0 bases, and 13 bases lay in between. CDR1 SGHTA and CDR2 FQGTGA come from the germline V gene. This CDR3 contains 13 residues. For the CDR3, the DNA is TGTGCCAACCCTGAGGCAGACTCCTACGAGCAGTACTTC. It codes for CANPEADSYEQYF.

This chain connects TRBV15 to TRBJ1-2; the match to TRBD1 covers 7 bases. Germline CDR1 reads LNHNV; CDR2 reads YYDKDF (reference sequence). With 5 bases clipped from V and 1 base from J, the junction kept 13 bases outside the gene matches. The CDR3 contains 17 residues. The CDR3 DNA follows: TGTGCCACCAGCCGAAAAAGACCGGGACAGAATAACTATGGCTACACCTTC. It translates to CATSRKRPGQNNYGYTF.

The chain has TRBV20-1 and TRBJ2-7; D unresolved. Trimming removed 6 bases at V and 4 bases at J, with 10 bases between. The germline V gene encodes CDR1 DFQATT and CDR2 SNEGSKA (reference sequence). CDR3 length: 11 amino acids. CDR3 residues: CSATRWYEQYF. The CDR3 nucleotides are TGCAGTGCGACACGGTGGTACGAGCAGTACTTC.

The V gene is TRBV7-3, the J gene TRBJ2-6; D possibly corresponds to TRBD2 (6 bases). CDR1 and CDR2 from the germline V gene are SGHTA and FQGTGA. The CDR3 loop spans 15 amino acids. Trimming stripped 8 bases from V and 0 bases from J, with 11 bases between. The CDR3 here is CASGGLNSGANVLTF. CDR3 sequence (DNA): TGTGCCAGCGGGGGGTTAAACTCTGGGGCCAACGTCCTGACTTTC.

The chain uses TRBV9 and TRBJ1-4, with D perhaps TRBD1 (6 bases). There are 15 residues in the CDR3. Germline CDR1 SGDLS, CDR2 YYNGEE. The V end was cut by 4 bases, the J end by 8 bases, with 18 bases between. In nucleotides, the CDR3 is TGTGCCAGCAGCACTCCCGGGACGGGGGGCGAAAAACTGTTTTTT. It is translated as CASSTPGTGGEKLFF.

This rearrangement joins TRBV5-1 to TRBJ2-3; TRBD2 matches at 11 bases. The CDR3 covers 15 residues. The germline gives CDR1 SGHRS, CDR2 YFSETQ. With V trimmed by 6 bases and J by 3 bases, 6 bases remained unmatched. In DNA, the CDR3 is TGCGCCAGCAAGACTAGCGGGGATATTACAGATACGCAGTATTTT. It specifies CASKTSGDITDTQYF.

This clone came up once. V usage is TRBV7-9 and J usage is TRBJ2-3, with D tentatively TRBD2 (5 bases). Germline values: CDR1 SEHNR, CDR2 FQNEAQ (reference sequence). The CDR3 consists of 16 residues. V dropped 4 bases and J dropped 4 bases, with 18 bases sitting between them. As DNA, the CDR3 is TGTGCCAGCAGCTCAGCCGACATAGGGCGGGCAGATACGCAGTATTTT. Translation: CASSSADIGRADTQYF. The full variable domain, with the rest looked up from reference TRBV7-9 and TRBJ2-3, is DTGVSQNPRHKITKRGQNVTFRCDPISEHNRLYWYRQTLGQGPEFLTYFQNEAQLEKSRLLSDRFSAERPKGSFSTLEIQRTEQGDSAMYLCASSSADIGRADTQYFGPGTRLTVL.

The gene calls are TRBV5-6 and TRBJ2-4; the match to TRBD2 covers 11 bases. Germline V CDR1 and CDR2: SGHDT, YYEEEE. This CDR3 is 16 amino acids long. V shed 4 bases, J shed 5 bases, and the junction held 8 bases outside the gene matches. Written as DNA, the CDR3 is TGTGCCAGCAGCCTTAGACTAGCGGGAAGGGAAAACATTCAGTACTTC. This translates into CASSLRLAGRENIQYF.

The genes are TRBV7-9 and TRBJ2-1; D perhaps matches TRBD1 (5 bases). This CDR3 spans 13 amino acids. Germline loops: CDR1 SEHNR, CDR2 FQNEAQ (reference sequence). With 3 bases removed from V and 5 bases from J, the gap between germline ends came to 8 bases. The CDR3 is CASSLTVDNEQFF. The CDR3 DNA sequence: TGTGCCAGCAGCTTGACAGTGGACAATGAGCAGTTCTTC.

The V call is TRBV12-2, the J call TRBJ2-2; the D call of TRBD1 is as the table states it, not checked on the DNA. TRBV12-2 is described as a pseudogene. CDR3 length: 17 residues. The CDR3 sequence: CASRLAFRERNTGELFF. CDR3 bases: TGTGCAAGTCGCTTAGCGTTCAGGGAAAGGAACACCGGGGAGCTGTTTTTT.

This chain connects TRBV30 to TRBJ2-7, with TRBD1 matching over 11 bases. The CDR3 spans 16 residues. The germline V gene encodes CDR1 GTSNPN and CDR2 SVGIG (reference sequence). The J segment lost 5 bases and the V segment lost 1 base, leaving 10 bases of the junction unmatched. CDR3 DNA sequence: TGTGCCTGGAGTGCCCTGGACAGGGGGCGCGTAAACGAGCAGTACTTC. Amino acid sequence: CAWSALDRGRVNEQYF.

This clone was seen only a few times. J is TRBJ1-5 and V is TRBV30; perhaps TRBD1 as D (6 bases). Trimming pared 3 bases from V and 4 bases from J, leaving 16 bases between. CDR1 is GTSNPN, CDR2 SVGIG, per germline (reference sequence). The CDR3 spans 15 residues. The CDR3 region has the DNA TGTGCCTGGAGGGGACCAGGGGACATAAATCAGCCCCAGCATTTT. It yields the protein CAWRGPGDINQPQHF. Together with reference TRBV30 and TRBJ1-5, the CDR3 gives the full variable domain: SQTIHQWPATLVQPVGSPLSLECTVEGTSNPNLYWYRQAAGRGLQLLFYSVGIGQISSEVPQNLSASRPQDRQFILSSKKLLLSDSGFYLCAWRGPGDINQPQHFGDGTRLSIL.

The chain links TRBV19 to TRBJ1-1; no clear D. This CDR3 has 16 amino acids. Germline values: CDR1 LNHDA, CDR2 SQIVND (reference sequence). Trimming stripped 7 bases from V and 1 base from J, with 19 bases between. The CDR3 loop reads CASKPQVTLQNTEAFF. The CDR3 bases are TGTGCCAGTAAGCCCCAGGTAACGTTACAGAACACTGAAGCTTTCTTT.

V and J are TRBV30 and TRBJ1-2; TRBD1 agrees at 8 bases. Germline CDR1 is GTSNPN and CDR2 is SVGIG (reference sequence). This CDR3 is built from 15 residues. V lost 4 bases to trimming and J lost 4 bases; unmatched junction nucleotides: 11. Here the CDR3 DNA reads TGTGCCTGGACTATCCCTCCGGACAGGGTCTATGGCTACACCTTC. Translating gives CAWTIPPDRVYGYTF.

The chain links TRBV27 to TRBJ1-4; D gene unclear. The CDR3 loop spans 15 amino acids. The germline V and J ends were trimmed by 4 bases and 3 bases, with 12 bases remaining between them. From germline, CDR1 is MNHEY and CDR2 SMNVEV (reference sequence). The CDR3 DNA reads TGTGCCAGCAGTTGGAGCACCAGCCCTAATGAAAAACTGTTTTTT. It translates to CASSWSTSPNEKLFF.

This clone was found a few times. The chain uses TRBV10-2 and TRBJ2-7; TRBD2 matches at 7 bases. J was trimmed by 6 bases and V by 6 bases; bases with no gene match: 11. This CDR3 contains 14 residues. Germline CDR1 reads WSHSY; CDR2 reads SAAADI. The CDR3 region is CASSLVGRSSEQYF. In nucleotides, the CDR3 is TGCGCCAGCAGCCTAGTCGGGAGGTCTTCCGAGCAGTACTTC.

The genes are TRBV11-2 and TRBJ2-5, with D possibly matching TRBD1 (6 bases). V was trimmed by 1 base and J by 7 bases, leaving 10 bases between them. Germline V gene sequence: CDR1 SGHAT, CDR2 FQNNGV. This CDR3 is 13 amino acids long. CDR3 nucleotides: TGTGCCAGCAGCTTAGGACAGGCCGGGACCCAGTACTTC. Amino acid sequence: CASSLGQAGTQYF.

V and J are TRBV28 and TRBJ2-7; 7 bases align to TRBD2. From germline, CDR1 is MDHEN and CDR2 SYDVKM. The V gene end was trimmed by 5 bases and the J gene end by 2 bases; junction bases not matched to a gene: 3. This CDR3 spans 13 amino acids. For the CDR3, the DNA is TGTGCCAGCAGTCAGGGACTACCCTACGAGCAGTACTTC. Protein sequence: CASSQGLPYEQYF.

The chain couples TRBV19 to TRBJ2-1; D may be TRBD1 (6 bases). The V end was cut by 7 bases, the J end by 5 bases, with 12 bases between. The CDR3 spans 13 residues. Germline lookup yields CDR1 LNHDA and CDR2 SQIVND (reference sequence). CDR3 residues: CASTGAVNNEQFF. In nucleotides, the CDR3 is TGTGCCAGTACAGGGGCGGTGAACAATGAGCAGTTCTTC.

This clone was recorded once. V is TRBV28 and J is TRBJ2-3, with 12 nucleotides matching TRBD2. The CDR3 has 18 amino acids. Germline lookup yields CDR1 MDHEN and CDR2 SYDVKM. Losses at the gene ends were 4 bases for V and 6 bases for J; bases not matched to a gene: 14. Written as DNA, the CDR3 is TGTGCCAGCAGTTCGACCTCCGGGACTAGCGGGCTCGGGGATACGCAGTATTTT. Protein product: CASSSTSGTSGLGDTQYF.

This rearrangement joins TRBV6-5 to TRBJ1-2; unclear D gene. Between the trimmed V and J ends, which lost 2 bases and 2 bases, there was a span of 6 bases. Germline V gene sequence: CDR1 MNHEY, CDR2 SVGAGI. The CDR3 covers 13 residues. This CDR3 reads CASSYPGNYGYTF. The DNA for the CDR3 is TGTGCCAGCAGTTACCCGGGAAACTATGGCTACACCTTC.

This clone was observed a handful of times. The chain links TRBV27 to TRBJ1-1; 7 bases map to TRBD1. Germline V lookup: CDR1 MNHEY, CDR2 SMNVEV (reference sequence). This CDR3 region has 14 residues. The V gene end was trimmed by 0 bases and the J gene end by 10 bases; junction bases not matched to a gene: 8. CDR3 coding DNA: TGTGCCAGCAGTTTATCGGGGACAGTTCTCCGAGCTTTCTTT. This encodes CASSLSGTVLRAFF.